This is a list of T cell receptor beta chains from one sample in a study of cytomegalovirus exposure and HLA in healthy donors. Sequencing was performed with immunoSEQ multiplex PCR; in TCRdb, only in-frame clones are kept and a portion is missing. Here the sample spans 210,000 or so clones, about 85% being singletons. Sample: PBMCs. These receptors all come from a girl aged 2 to 9 in good health and CMV-seronegative. The CDR3 runs from the conserved cysteine through the conserved F or W. Fields, in order: CDR3 length, D gene, V gene, clone size, J gene, CDR3 DNA, CDR3 protein. D genes are given only for firm matches. Clone size, where shown, is once, few, many, or a class for clones that have expanded.

len: 15
d_gene: TRBD1
v_gene: TRBV7-6
abundance: NA
j_gene: TRBJ1-1
CDR3nt: TGTGCCAGCAGCGCGAACAGGGGGGCGGGCACTGAAGCTTTCTTT
CDR3aa: CASSANRGAGTEAFF

len: 15
d_gene: TRBD2
v_gene: TRBV5-1
abundance: NA
j_gene: TRBJ2-7
CDR3nt: TGCGCCAGCAGCTGGACTAGCGGGCTAGTCTACGAGCAGTACTTC
CDR3aa: CASSWTSGLVYEQYF

len: 15
d_gene: NA
v_gene: TRBV30
abundance: NA
j_gene: TRBJ2-1
CDR3nt: TGTGCCTGGAGTGTACTGCTAAACTCCTACAATGAGCAGTTCTTC
CDR3aa: CAWSVLLNSYNEQFF

len: 17
d_gene: TRBD2
v_gene: TRBV27
abundance: NA
j_gene: TRBJ2-3
CDR3nt: TGTGCCAGCAGTTTTCTCCCACTAGCGGGGGGTGTAGATACGCAGTATTTT
CDR3aa: CASSFLPLAGGVDTQYF

len: 15
d_gene: NA
v_gene: TRBV6-6
abundance: few
j_gene: TRBJ1-5
CDR3nt: TGTGCCAGCAACTTACAGGGTTATAGCAATCAGCCCCAGCATTTT
CDR3aa: CASNLQGYSNQPQHF

len: 13
d_gene: NA
v_gene: TRBV7-9
abundance: NA
j_gene: TRBJ2-3
CDR3nt: TGTGCCAGCAGCTTGAACGGTGCAGATACGCAGTATTTT
CDR3aa: CASSLNGADTQYF

len: 12
d_gene: NA
v_gene: TRBV19
abundance: NA
j_gene: TRBJ2-7
CDR3nt: TGTGCCAGTATGGAGGGCTACTACGAGCAGTACTTC
CDR3aa: CASMEGYYEQYF

len: 17
d_gene: NA
v_gene: TRBV5-4
abundance: NA
j_gene: TRBJ2-6
CDR3nt: TGTGCCAGCAGCTTGCTCCGGGAGCAAGGTGGGGCCAACGTCCTGACTTTC
CDR3aa: CASSLLREQGGANVLTF

len: 17
d_gene: TRBD2
v_gene: TRBV2
abundance: NA
j_gene: TRBJ2-7
CDR3nt: TGTGCCAGCAGAGAGGGACTAGCGGGGGGGTCGTCCTACGAGCAGTACTTC
CDR3aa: CASREGLAGGSSYEQYF

len: 17
d_gene: TRBD1
v_gene: TRBV5-1
abundance: NA
j_gene: TRBJ1-1
CDR3nt: TGCGCCAGCAGCTTGGGTGGTTTGGGTCAGGGGGCCACTGAAGCTTTCTTT
CDR3aa: CASSLGGLGQGATEAFF

len: 13
d_gene: TRBD1
v_gene: TRBV10-1
abundance: NA
j_gene: TRBJ1-2
CDR3nt: TGCGCCAGGAGGACAGGGGGGAAGGATGGCTACACCTTC
CDR3aa: CARRTGGKDGYTF

len: 12
d_gene: NA
v_gene: TRBV6-1
abundance: few
j_gene: TRBJ2-7
CDR3nt: TGTGCCAGCAGTGGTGGCACCTACGAGCAGTACTTC
CDR3aa: CASSGGTYEQYF

len: 14
d_gene: TRBD2
v_gene: TRBV5-4
abundance: NA
j_gene: TRBJ2-7
CDR3nt: TGTGCCAGCAGCTTGGGGCTAGCGGACTACGAGCAGTACTTC
CDR3aa: CASSLGLADYEQYF

len: 14
d_gene: NA
v_gene: TRBV6-5
abundance: NA
j_gene: TRBJ2-7
CDR3nt: TGTGCCAGCAGCTTCAATACAGGGAGGGACGAGCAGTACTTC
CDR3aa: CASSFNTGRDEQYF

len: 11
d_gene: NA
v_gene: TRBV1
abundance: NA
j_gene: TRBJ1-4
CDR3nt: TGCACCAGCAGCCAATGCGTAAAACTGTTTTTT
CDR3aa: CTSSQCVKLFF

len: 11
d_gene: TRBD2
v_gene: TRBV20-1
abundance: once
j_gene: TRBJ2-5
CDR3nt: TGCAGTGCCGGGGGAGGGGAGACCCAGTACTTC
CDR3aa: CSAGGGETQYF

len: 14
d_gene: NA
v_gene: TRBV30
abundance: NA
j_gene: TRBJ1-2
CDR3nt: TGTGCCTGGACGGGGTTAAAGCCATCTTATGGCTACACCTTC
CDR3aa: CAWTGLKPSYGYTF

len: 15
d_gene: TRBD2
v_gene: TRBV5-1
abundance: NA
j_gene: TRBJ2-1
CDR3nt: TGCGCCAGCAGCTTGATAGCGGGGGGGCCTAATGAGCAGTTCTTC
CDR3aa: CASSLIAGGPNEQFF

len: 15
d_gene: TRBD1
v_gene: TRBV5-6
abundance: NA
j_gene: TRBJ2-7
CDR3nt: TGTGCCAGCAGCTTGGTGGACAGGGACGCCTACGAGCAGTACTTC
CDR3aa: CASSLVDRDAYEQYF

len: 14
d_gene: TRBD1
v_gene: TRBV7-9
abundance: NA
j_gene: TRBJ1-4
CDR3nt: TGTGCCAGCAGCACCGACAGGGGAGGTGAAAAACTGTTTTTT
CDR3aa: CASSTDRGGEKLFF

len: 16
d_gene: NA
v_gene: TRBV5-1
abundance: NA
j_gene: TRBJ2-7
CDR3nt: TGCGCCAGCAGCCGGGCGGGCGCGTTAAGCTCCTACGAGCAGTACTTC
CDR3aa: CASSRAGALSSYEQYF

len: 13
d_gene: NA
v_gene: TRBV7-9
abundance: NA
j_gene: TRBJ2-7
CDR3nt: TGTGCCAGCAGCTTAAGAGGGAGCTACGAGCAGTACTTC
CDR3aa: CASSLRGSYEQYF

len: 15
d_gene: NA
v_gene: TRBV7-6
abundance: NA
j_gene: TRBJ2-7
CDR3nt: TGTGCCAGCAGCTTAGGAGGGTCGAGCTCCTACGAGCAGTACTTC
CDR3aa: CASSLGGSSSYEQYF

len: 19
d_gene: TRBD1
v_gene: TRBV11-2
abundance: NA
j_gene: TRBJ1-5
CDR3nt: TGTGCCAGCACCCCCTCGGGGGACAGGGACCGTTATAGCAATCAGCCCCAGCATTTT
CDR3aa: CASTPSGDRDRYSNQPQHF

len: 14
d_gene: NA
v_gene: TRBV2
abundance: NA
j_gene: TRBJ1-5
CDR3nt: TGTGCCAGCGCCTGGACAGTTAGCAATCAGCCCCAGCATTTT
CDR3aa: CASAWTVSNQPQHF

len: 16
d_gene: NA
v_gene: TRBV19
abundance: NA
j_gene: TRBJ1-4
CDR3nt: TGTGCCAGTAGTCCCTTACCGGGTTCCCAGGGGGAAAAACTGTTTTTT
CDR3aa: CASSPLPGSQGEKLFF

len: 17
d_gene: TRBD2
v_gene: TRBV5-1
abundance: few
j_gene: TRBJ2-7
CDR3nt: TGCGCCAGCAGCTTCCGGACTAGCGGGGAGGAACTCTACGAGCAGTACTTC
CDR3aa: CASSFRTSGEELYEQYF